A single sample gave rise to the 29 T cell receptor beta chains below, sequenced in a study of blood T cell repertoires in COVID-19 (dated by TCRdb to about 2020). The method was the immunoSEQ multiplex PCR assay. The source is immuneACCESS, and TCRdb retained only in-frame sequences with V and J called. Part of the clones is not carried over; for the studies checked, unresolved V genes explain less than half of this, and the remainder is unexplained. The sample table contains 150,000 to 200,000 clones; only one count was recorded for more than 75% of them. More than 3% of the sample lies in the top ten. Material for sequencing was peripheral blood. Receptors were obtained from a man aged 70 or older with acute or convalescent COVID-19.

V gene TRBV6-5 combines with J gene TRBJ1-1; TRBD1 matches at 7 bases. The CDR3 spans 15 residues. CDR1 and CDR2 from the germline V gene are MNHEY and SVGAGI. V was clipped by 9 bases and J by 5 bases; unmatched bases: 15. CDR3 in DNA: TGTGCCAGGGAACCCCCAAGACAGGGTGAGACTGAAGCTTTCTTT. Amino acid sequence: CAREPPRQGETEAFF.

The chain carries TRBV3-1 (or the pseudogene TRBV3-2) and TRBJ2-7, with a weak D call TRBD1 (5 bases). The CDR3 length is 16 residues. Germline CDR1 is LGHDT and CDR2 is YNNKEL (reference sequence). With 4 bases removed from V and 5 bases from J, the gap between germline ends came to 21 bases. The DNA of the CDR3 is TGTGCCAGCAGCCTCTCCTCTTGGGGCGCAAAGAACGAGCAGTACTTC. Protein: CASSLSSWGAKNEQYF.

In DNA, the CDR3 is TGTGCCAGCAGCTTAGATCGCGGGGAGCTGTTTTTT. Protein sequence: CASSLDRGELFF. This chain connects TRBV11-2 to TRBJ2-2; D call uncertain. The CDR3 spans 12 residues. In germline, CDR1 is SGHAT, CDR2 FQNNGV. Trimming cost V 0 bases and J 7 bases, with 3 bases left between them. Together with reference TRBV11-2 and TRBJ2-2, the CDR3 gives the full variable domain: EAGVAQSPRYKIIEKRQSVAFWCNPISGHATLYWYQQILGQGPKLLIQFQNNGVVDDSQLPKDRFSAERLKGVDSTLKIQPAKLEDSAVYLCASSLDRGELFFGEGSRLTVL.

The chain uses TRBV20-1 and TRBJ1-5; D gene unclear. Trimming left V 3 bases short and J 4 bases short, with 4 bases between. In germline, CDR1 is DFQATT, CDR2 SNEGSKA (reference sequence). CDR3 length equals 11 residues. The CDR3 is CSARSNQPQHF. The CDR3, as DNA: TGCAGTGCTAGGTCAAATCAGCCCCAGCATTTT.

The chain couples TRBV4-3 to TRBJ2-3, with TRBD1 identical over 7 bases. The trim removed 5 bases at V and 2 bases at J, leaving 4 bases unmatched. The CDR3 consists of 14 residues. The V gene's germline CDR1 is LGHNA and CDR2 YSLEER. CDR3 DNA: TGCGCCAGCAGCTTAGGGGGCATCACAGATACGCAGTATTTT. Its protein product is CASSLGGITDTQYF.

The CDR3 DNA reads TGTGCCAGCAGCCCGCTGAGGGAGGGCTCGGATGAAAAACTGTTTTTT. Translating gives CASSPLREGSDEKLFF. The chain joins TRBV11-2 to TRBJ1-4, with D unclear. The CDR3 is 16 amino acids. The ends were cut back, 5 bases at V and 6 bases at J, with 19 bases in the middle. Germline CDR1 and CDR2: SGHAT and FQNNGV.

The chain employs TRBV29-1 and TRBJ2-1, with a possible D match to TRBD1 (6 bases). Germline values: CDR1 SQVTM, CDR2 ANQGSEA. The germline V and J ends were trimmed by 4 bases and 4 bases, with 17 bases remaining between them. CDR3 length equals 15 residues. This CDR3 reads CSVAVRAGAYNEQFF. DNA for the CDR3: TGCAGCGTTGCCGTCCGGGCAGGGGCTTACAATGAGCAGTTCTTC.

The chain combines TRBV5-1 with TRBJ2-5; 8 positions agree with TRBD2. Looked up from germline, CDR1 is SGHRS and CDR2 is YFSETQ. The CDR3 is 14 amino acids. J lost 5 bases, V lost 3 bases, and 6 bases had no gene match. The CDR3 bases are TGCGCCAGCAGCTCGCGGGGGGCCGGGGAGACCCAGTACTTC. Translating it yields CASSSRGAGETQYF.

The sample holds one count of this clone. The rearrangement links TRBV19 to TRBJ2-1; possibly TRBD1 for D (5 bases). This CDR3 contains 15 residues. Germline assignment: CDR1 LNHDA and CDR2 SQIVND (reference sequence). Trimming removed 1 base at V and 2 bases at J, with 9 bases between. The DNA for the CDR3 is TGTGCCAGTAGTATAGGGGGCCCGGCCTACAATGAGCAGTTCTTC. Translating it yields CASSIGGPAYNEQFF. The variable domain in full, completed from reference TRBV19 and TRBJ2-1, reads DGGITQSPKYLFRKEGQNVTLSCEQNLNHDAMYWYRQDPGQGLRLIYYSQIVNDFQKGDIAEGYSVSREKKESFPLTVTSAQKNPTAFYLCASSIGGPAYNEQFFGPGTRLTVL.

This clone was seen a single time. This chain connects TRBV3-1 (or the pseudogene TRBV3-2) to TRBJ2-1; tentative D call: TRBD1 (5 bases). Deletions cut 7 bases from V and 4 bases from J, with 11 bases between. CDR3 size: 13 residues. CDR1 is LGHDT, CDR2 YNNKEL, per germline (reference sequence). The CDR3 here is CASNVQGYNEQFF. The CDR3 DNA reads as TGTGCCAGCAACGTCCAGGGATACAATGAGCAGTTCTTC.

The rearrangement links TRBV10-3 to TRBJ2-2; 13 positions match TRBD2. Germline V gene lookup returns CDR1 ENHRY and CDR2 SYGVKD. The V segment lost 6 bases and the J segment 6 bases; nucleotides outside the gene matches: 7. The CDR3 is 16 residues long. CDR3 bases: TGTGCCATCAGCGGACTAGCGGGAGATGTCGCCGGGGAGCTGTTTTTT. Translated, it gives CAISGLAGDVAGELFF.

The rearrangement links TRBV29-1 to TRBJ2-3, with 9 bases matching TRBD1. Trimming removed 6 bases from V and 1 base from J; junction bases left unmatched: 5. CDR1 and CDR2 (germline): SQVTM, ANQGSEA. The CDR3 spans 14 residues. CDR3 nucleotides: TGCAGCGTGAACCGGGACAGGGGCACAGATACGCAGTATTTT. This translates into CSVNRDRGTDTQYF.

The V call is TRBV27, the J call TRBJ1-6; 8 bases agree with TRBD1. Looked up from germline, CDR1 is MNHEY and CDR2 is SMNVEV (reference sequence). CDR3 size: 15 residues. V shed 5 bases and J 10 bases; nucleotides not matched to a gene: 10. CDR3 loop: CASSLSGTGESPLHF. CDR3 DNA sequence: TGTGCCAGCAGTCTCTCCGGGACAGGAGAGTCACCCCTCCACTTT.

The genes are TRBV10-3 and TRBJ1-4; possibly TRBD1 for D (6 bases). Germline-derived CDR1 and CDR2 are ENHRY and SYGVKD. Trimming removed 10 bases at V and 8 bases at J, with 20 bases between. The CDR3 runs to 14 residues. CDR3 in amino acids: CATRRDGGQEKLFF. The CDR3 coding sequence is TGTGCCACCCGTAGGGATGGAGGACAGGAAAAACTGTTTTTT.

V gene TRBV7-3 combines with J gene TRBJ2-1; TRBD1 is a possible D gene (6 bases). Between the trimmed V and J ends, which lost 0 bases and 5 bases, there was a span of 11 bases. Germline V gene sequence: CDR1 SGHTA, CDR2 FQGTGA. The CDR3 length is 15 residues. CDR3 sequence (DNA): TGTGCCAGCAGCTTAACACAGGGAAGGAACAATGAGCAGTTCTTC. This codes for CASSLTQGRNNEQFF.

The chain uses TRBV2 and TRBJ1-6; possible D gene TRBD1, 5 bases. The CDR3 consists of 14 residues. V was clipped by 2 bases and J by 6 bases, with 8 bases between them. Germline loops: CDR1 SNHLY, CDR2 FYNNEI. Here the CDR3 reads CASSETGGNSPLHF. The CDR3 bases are TGTGCCAGCAGTGAAACCGGGGGTAATTCACCCCTCCACTTT. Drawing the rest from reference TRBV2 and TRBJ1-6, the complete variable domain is EPEVTQTPSHQVTQMGQEVILRCVPISNHLYFYWYRQILGQKVEFLVSFYNNEISEKSEIFDDQFSVERPDGSNFTLKIRSTKLEDSAMYFCASSETGGNSPLHFGNGTRLTVT.

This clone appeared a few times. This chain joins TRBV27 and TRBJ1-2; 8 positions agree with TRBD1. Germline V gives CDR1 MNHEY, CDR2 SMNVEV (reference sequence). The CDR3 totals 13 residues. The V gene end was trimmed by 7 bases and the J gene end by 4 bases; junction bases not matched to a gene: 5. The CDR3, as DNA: TGTGCCAGCATTCGGACAGGGACCTATGGCTACACCTTC. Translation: CASIRTGTYGYTF.

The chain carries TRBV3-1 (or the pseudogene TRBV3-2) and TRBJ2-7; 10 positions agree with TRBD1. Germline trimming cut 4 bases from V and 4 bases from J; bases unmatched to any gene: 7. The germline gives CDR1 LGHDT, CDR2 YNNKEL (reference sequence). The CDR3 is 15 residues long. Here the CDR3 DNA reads TGTGCCAGCAGCCCCTCTTGGGACAGGGGTTACGAGCAGTACTTC. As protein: CASSPSWDRGYEQYF.

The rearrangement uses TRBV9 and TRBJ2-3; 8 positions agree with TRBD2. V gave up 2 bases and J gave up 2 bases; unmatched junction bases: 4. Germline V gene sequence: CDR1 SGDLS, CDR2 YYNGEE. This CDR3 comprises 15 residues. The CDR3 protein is CASSVVAGYTDTQYF. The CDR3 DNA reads TGTGCCAGCAGCGTGGTAGCGGGGTACACAGATACGCAGTATTTT.

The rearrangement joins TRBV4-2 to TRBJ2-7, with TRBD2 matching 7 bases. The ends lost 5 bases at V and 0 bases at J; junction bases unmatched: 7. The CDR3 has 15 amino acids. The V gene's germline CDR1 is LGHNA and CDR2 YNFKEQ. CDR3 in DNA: TGTGCCAGCAGCGAATTACTAGCGAGCTCCTACGAGCAGTACTTC. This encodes CASSELLASSYEQYF.

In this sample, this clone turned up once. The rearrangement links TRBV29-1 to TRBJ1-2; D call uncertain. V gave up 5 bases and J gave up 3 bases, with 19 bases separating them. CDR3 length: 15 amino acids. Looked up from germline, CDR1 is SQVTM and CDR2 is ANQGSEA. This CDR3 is CSVTNLGGRDYGYTF. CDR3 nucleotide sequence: TGCAGCGTTACGAATTTGGGAGGAAGAGACTATGGCTACACCTTC.

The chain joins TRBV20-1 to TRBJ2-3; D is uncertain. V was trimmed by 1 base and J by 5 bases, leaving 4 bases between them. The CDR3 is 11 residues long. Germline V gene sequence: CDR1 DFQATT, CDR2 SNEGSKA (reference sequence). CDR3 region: CSARAGDTQYF. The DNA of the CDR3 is TGCAGTGCTAGAGCCGGAGATACGCAGTATTTT.

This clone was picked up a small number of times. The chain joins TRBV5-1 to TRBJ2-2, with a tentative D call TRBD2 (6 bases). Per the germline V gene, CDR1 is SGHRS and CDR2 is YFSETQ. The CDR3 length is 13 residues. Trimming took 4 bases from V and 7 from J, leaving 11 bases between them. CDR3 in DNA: TGCGCCAGCAGCCCTGGGGGAGGCGGGGAGCTGTTTTTT. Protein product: CASSPGGGGELFF.

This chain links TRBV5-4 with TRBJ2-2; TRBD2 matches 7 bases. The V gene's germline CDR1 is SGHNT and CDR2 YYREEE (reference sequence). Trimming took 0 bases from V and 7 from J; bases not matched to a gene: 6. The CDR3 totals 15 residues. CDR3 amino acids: CASSLGQGGDGELFF. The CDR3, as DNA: TGTGCCAGCAGCTTGGGGCAGGGAGGGGACGGGGAGCTGTTTTTT.

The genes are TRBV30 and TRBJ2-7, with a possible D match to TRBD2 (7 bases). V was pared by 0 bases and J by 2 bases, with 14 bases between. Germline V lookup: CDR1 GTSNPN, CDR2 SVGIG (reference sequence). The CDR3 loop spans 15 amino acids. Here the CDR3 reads CAWSVGGARTYEQYF. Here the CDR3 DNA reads TGTGCCTGGAGTGTAGGGGGGGCCAGGACCTACGAGCAGTACTTC. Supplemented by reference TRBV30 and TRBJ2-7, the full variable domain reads SQTIHQWPATLVQPVGSPLSLECTVEGTSNPNLYWYRQAAGRGLQLLFYSVGIGQISSEVPQNLSASRPQDRQFILSSKKLLLSDSGFYLCAWSVGGARTYEQYFGPGTRLTVT.

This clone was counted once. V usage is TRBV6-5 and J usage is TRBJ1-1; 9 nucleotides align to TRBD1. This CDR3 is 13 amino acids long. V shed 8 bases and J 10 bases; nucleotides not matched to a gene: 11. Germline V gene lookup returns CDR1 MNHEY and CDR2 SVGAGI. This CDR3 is CASYPPTGGVAFF. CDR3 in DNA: TGTGCCAGCTACCCTCCCACAGGGGGCGTAGCTTTCTTT.

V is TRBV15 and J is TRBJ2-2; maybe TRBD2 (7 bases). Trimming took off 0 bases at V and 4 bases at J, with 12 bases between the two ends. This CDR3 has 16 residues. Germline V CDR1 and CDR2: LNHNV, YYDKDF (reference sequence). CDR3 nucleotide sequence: TGTGCCACCAGCAGAGATGGGGGGGGCGTCACCGGGGAGCTGTTTTTT. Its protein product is CATSRDGGGVTGELFF.

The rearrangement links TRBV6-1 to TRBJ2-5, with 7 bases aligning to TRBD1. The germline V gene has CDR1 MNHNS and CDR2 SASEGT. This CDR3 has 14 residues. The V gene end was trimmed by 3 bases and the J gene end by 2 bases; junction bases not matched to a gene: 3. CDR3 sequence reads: CASSEDRTQETQYF. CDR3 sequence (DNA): TGTGCCAGCAGTGAGGACAGGACGCAAGAGACCCAGTACTTC.

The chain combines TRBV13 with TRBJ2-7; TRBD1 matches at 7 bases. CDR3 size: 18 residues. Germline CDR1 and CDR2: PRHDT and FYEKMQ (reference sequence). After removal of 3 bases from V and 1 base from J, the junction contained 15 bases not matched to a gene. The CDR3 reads CASSFLDPSQGESYEQYF. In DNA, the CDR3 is TGTGCCAGCAGCTTTCTCGACCCGTCCCAGGGGGAATCCTACGAGCAGTACTTC.